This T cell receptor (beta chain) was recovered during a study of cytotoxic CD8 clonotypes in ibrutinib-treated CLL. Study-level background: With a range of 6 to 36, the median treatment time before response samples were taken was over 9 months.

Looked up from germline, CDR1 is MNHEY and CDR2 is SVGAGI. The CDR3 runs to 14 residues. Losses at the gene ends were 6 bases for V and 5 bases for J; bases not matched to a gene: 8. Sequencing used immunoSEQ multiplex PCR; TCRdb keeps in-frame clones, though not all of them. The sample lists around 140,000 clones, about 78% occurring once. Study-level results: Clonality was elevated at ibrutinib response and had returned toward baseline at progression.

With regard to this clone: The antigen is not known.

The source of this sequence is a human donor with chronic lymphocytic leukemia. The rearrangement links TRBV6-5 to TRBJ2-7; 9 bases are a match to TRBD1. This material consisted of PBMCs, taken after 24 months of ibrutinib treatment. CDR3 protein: CASSLGQGRDEQYF. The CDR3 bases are TGTGCCAGCAGCCTAGGACAGGGGAGGGACGAGCAGTACTTC.